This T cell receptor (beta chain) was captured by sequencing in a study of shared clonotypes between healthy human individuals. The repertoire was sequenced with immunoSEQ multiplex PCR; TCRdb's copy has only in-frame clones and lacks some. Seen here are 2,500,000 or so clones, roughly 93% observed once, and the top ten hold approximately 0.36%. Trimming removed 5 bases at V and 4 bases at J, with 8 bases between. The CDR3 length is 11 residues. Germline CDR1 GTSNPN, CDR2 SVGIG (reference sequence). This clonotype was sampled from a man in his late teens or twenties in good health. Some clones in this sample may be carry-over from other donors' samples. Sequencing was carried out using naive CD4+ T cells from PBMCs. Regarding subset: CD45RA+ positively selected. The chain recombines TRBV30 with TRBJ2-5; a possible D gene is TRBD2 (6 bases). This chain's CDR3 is CAWGEAETQYF. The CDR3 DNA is TGTGCCTGGGGGGAGGCAGAGACCCAGTACTTC.